The entry below describes one TCR beta chain. Its matching antigen is unknown. A minimum of 6.5 million PBMCs was isolated per sample. Germline V gives CDR1 MNHNY, CDR2 SVGAGI (reference sequence). The V segment lost 5 bases and the J segment 0 bases; nucleotides outside the gene matches: 5. There are 16 residues in the CDR3. The sample is drawn from a study of blood T cells in healthy people across ages. Study-level points and caveats: The study lacked donor CMV status, which possibly confounded expanded clonotype changes.

The use of a sample-barcoded 5' primer and a J-beta primer mix characterized a second PCR of about 7 to 12 cycles. From each sample, at least 3 million paired-end reads containing CDR3 were obtained. From the 5' RACE reads, TCRdb called clonotypes with MiXCR, one entry per CDR3 protein. This table has 1.5 million to 2 million distinct CDR3 sequences, roughly 49% appearing once. The chain employs TRBV6-6 and TRBJ2-2; 8 bases match TRBD2. The TCR was taken from a woman aged 40 to 55 in good health. The sequencing input was blood. The CDR3 DNA is TGTGCCAGCAGTACCGGGGGGGCGGCGAACACCGGGGAGCTGTTTTTT. Translated: CASSTGGAANTGELFF.